A selection of T cell receptor beta chains follows, all from one sample in a study of blood T cell repertoires in COVID-19. TCRdb keeps only in-frame clones here, not all; method: immunoSEQ multiplex PCR. The sample lists around 390,000 clones, 87% occurring once. Source material: PBMCs or T cells enriched from blood (not recorded which). The receptors were gathered from a woman aged 45 to 65 who had recovered from COVID-19. CDR3s leave out the opening cysteine and the closing phenylalanine or tryptophan. The order of the fields is V gene, J gene, CDR3 protein.

>TRBV2|TRBJ1-5
ASSDPMGDRLNQPQH
>TRBV3-1/TRBV3-2|TRBJ1-3
ASSRNRVSGNTIY
>TRBV27|TRBJ2-7
ASSLDRVAREQY
>TRBV5-1|TRBJ1-1
ASSLGSGWNTEAF
>TRBV19|TRBJ1-2
ASREFYGYT
>TRBV25-1|TRBJ1-1
ASSGGTAEAF
>TRBV6-2/TRBV6-3|TRBJ1-6
ASSSSWPSGSPLH
>TRBV3-1/TRBV3-2|TRBJ2-7
ASTRGDRYEQY
>TRBV6-1|TRBJ1-5
ASSVLPGQSPRFNQPQH
>TRBV2|TRBJ1-1
ASSESPMATEAF
>TRBV6-2/TRBV6-3|TRBJ2-7
ASSPAGFEQY
>TRBV11-2|TRBJ1-2
ASSFQANYGYT
>TRBV6-5|TRBJ1-1
ASGTGVNTEAF
>TRBV6-2/TRBV6-3|TRBJ2-2
ASSHPRLAGANTGELF
>TRBV6-5|TRBJ1-1
ASMPGGITEAF
>TRBV27|TRBJ2-7
ASSSHGGYEQY
>TRBV19|TRBJ1-2
ASRTSPPRLYGYT
>TRBV6-2/TRBV6-3|TRBJ2-1
ASSLAGGLVNEQF
>TRBV28|TRBJ1-3
ASRRTGTAGNTIY
>TRBV6-5|TRBJ1-2
ASSYGQGIGYT
>TRBV7-3|TRBJ1-1
ASSLKGATEAF
>TRBV9|TRBJ1-3
ASSVQGAVNTIY
>TRBV4-2|TRBJ2-7
ASSQDIRGRATLEQY
>TRBV19|TRBJ2-7
ASRNSQDYYEQY
>TRBV27|TRBJ2-3
ASRPSGTGATDTQY
>TRBV7-2|TRBJ2-3
ASSPTRGVGGDTQY
>TRBV10-1|TRBJ1-3
ASLTGVQNGNTIY
>TRBV7-2|TRBJ1-6
ASSQQETSPLH
>TRBV7-9|TRBJ2-3
ASQYRAAGDTQY
>TRBV30|TRBJ1-2
AWSETGDYGYT
>TRBV19|TRBJ1-1
ASSLGGVNTEAF
>TRBV23-1|TRBJ1-6
ATGAGQGNSPLH
>TRBV27|TRBJ1-6
ASSFGDRVSPLH
>TRBV3-1/TRBV3-2|TRBJ2-5
ASSQGTSGWETQY
>TRBV7-2|TRBJ2-5
ASSPAIRETQY
>TRBV4-2|TRBJ1-2
ASSQDTSNYGYT
>TRBV28|TRBJ1-4
ASSLLAGPEKLF
>TRBV30|TRBJ1-4
AWSREKLF
>TRBV27|TRBJ2-3
ASSIRHLVLTDTQY
>TRBV11-2|TRBJ1-4
ASSLGPLANEKLF
>TRBV28|TRBJ1-5
ASSFTGLGNQPQH
>TRBV28|TRBJ1-6
ATSLPGTGNSPLH
>TRBV14|TRBJ2-2
ASTPNPILSTGELF
>TRBV7-9|TRBJ1-4
ASSPKAVRVNEKLF
>TRBV5-1|TRBJ1-3
ASSRQGGSSGNTIY
>TRBV28|TRBJ1-2
ASSDRAPDYGYT